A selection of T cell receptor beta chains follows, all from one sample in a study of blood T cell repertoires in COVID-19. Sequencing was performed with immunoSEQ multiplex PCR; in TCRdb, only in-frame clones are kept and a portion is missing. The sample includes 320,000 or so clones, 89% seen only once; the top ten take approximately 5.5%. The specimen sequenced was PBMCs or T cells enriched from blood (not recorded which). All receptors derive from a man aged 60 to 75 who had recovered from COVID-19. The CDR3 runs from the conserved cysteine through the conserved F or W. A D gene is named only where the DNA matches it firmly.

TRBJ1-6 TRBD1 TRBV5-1 CASSPAGQGYNNSPLHF TGCGCCAGCAGCCCAGCGGGACAGGGATACAATAATTCACCCCTCCACTTT
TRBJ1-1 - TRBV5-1 CASSLRGMYTEAFF TGCGCCAGCAGCTTGAGGGGGATGTACACTGAAGCTTTCTTT
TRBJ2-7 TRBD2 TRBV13 CASSPSGAGIIYEQYF TGTGCCAGCAGCCCTAGCGGGGCCGGTATTATCTACGAGCAGTACTTC
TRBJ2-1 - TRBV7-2 CASSSQISYNEQFF TGTGCCAGCAGCTCCCAAATCTCCTACAATGAGCAGTTCTTC
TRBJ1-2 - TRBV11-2 CASSLDFWAPDNNYGYTF TGTGCCAGCAGCTTAGATTTTTGGGCTCCAGATAATAACTATGGCTACACCTTC
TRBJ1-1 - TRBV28 CATQGMGYTEAFF TGTGCCACCCAGGGGATGGGTTACACTGAAGCTTTCTTT
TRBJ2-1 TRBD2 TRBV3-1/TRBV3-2 CASSHRMQTGTSFNEQFF TGTGCCAGCAGCCATCGTATGCAGACCGGGACTAGCTTTAATGAGCAGTTCTTC
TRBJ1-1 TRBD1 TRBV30 CAWSRTGGTEAFF TGTGCCTGGAGTCGGACAGGGGGCACTGAAGCTTTCTTT
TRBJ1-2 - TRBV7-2 CASSLNRDLYGYTF TGTGCCAGCAGCTTAAACAGGGACCTCTATGGCTACACCTTC
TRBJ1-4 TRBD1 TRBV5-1 CASSWSGTENEKLFF TGCGCCAGCAGCTGGTCCGGGACAGAAAATGAAAAACTGTTTTTT
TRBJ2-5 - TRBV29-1 CSVEQGGQETQYF TGCAGCGTTGAGCAGGGAGGCCAAGAGACCCAGTACTTC
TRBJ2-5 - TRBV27 CASSLKGYQETQYF TGTGCCAGCAGTTTGAAGGGGTACCAAGAGACCCAGTACTTC
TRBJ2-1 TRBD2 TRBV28 CASSRRGAAGNEQFF TGTGCCAGCAGCAGGCGGGGGGCTGCTGGGAATGAGCAGTTCTTC
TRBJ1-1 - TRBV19 CASSIDPQDRMNTEAFF TGTGCCAGTAGTATAGATCCCCAGGACAGAATGAACACTGAAGCTTTCTTT
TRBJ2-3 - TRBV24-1 CATSIGGRDTQYF TGTGCCACCAGTATCGGGGGGCGAGATACGCAGTATTTT
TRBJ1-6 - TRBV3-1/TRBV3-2 CASSQDGAGDSPLHF TGTGCCAGCAGCCAAGATGGAGCAGGGGATTCACCCCTCCACTTT
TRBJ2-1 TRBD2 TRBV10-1 CASRSGAGGDEQFF TGCGCCAGCCGGTCCGGGGCGGGAGGAGATGAGCAGTTCTTC